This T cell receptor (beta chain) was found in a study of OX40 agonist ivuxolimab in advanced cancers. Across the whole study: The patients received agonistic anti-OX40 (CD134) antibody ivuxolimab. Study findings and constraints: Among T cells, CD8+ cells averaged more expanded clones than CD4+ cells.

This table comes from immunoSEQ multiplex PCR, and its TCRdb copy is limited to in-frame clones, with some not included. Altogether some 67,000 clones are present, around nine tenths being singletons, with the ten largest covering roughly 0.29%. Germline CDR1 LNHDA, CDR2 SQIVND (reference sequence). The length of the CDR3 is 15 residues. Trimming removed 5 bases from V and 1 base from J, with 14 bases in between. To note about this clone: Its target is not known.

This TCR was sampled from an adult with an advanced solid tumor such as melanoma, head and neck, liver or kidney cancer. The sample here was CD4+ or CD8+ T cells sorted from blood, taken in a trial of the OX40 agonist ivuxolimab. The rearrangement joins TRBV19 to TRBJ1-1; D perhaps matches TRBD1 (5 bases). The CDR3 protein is CASSPNQGRNTEAFF. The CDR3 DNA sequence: TGTGCCAGTAGTCCAAACCAGGGACGGAACACTGAAGCTTTCTTT. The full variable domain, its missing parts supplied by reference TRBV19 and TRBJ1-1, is DGGITQSPKYLFRKEGQNVTLSCEQNLNHDAMYWYRQDPGQGLRLIYYSQIVNDFQKGDIAEGYSVSREKKESFPLTVTSAQKNPTAFYLCASSPNQGRNTEAFFGQGTRLTVV.